This entry lists 24 T cell receptor beta chains sequenced from one sample in a study of T cell responses to AZD1222 COVID-19 vaccine. Measured with immunoSEQ multiplex PCR; TCRdb has only the in-frame clones, and not every one. This table holds 100,000 to 150,000 clones, 80% to 90% found once. The sample in question was peripheral blood, obtained on day 0 of AZD1222 vaccination. The receptors come from an adult in good health.

This chain links TRBV10-3 with TRBJ1-4; a weak D match, TRBD1 (5 bases). CDR1 ENHRY and CDR2 SYGVKD come from the germline V gene. Trimming took 0 bases from V and 7 from J, leaving 9 bases between them. The CDR3 is 14 amino acids. CDR3 loop: CAISESGASEKLFF. CDR3 coding DNA: TGTGCCATCAGTGAGTCAGGGGCTAGTGAAAAACTGTTTTTT.

The gene calls are TRBV4-3 and TRBJ2-3, with D possibly being TRBD1 or TRBD2 (7 bases each). There are 18 residues in the CDR3. The ends were cut back, 0 bases at V and 0 bases at J, with 16 bases in the middle. The germline V gene encodes CDR1 LGHNA and CDR2 YSLEER. The CDR3 spells CASSQEQGTTSSTDTQYF. As DNA, the CDR3 is TGCGCCAGCAGCCAAGAACAGGGGACTACATCTAGCACAGATACGCAGTATTTT.

J is TRBJ2-2 and V is TRBV13; 12 bases align to TRBD2. In germline, CDR1 is PRHDT, CDR2 FYEKMQ (reference sequence). The V gene end was trimmed by 5 bases and the J gene end by 3 bases; junction bases not matched to a gene: 13. The length of the CDR3 is 19 residues. CDR3 sequence reads: CASSPPIGLAGSYTGELFF. CDR3 bases: TGTGCCAGCAGCCCACCGATTGGACTAGCGGGATCCTACACCGGGGAGCTGTTTTTT.

V is TRBV10-3 and J is TRBJ1-1, with unresolved D. Germline V gene sequence: CDR1 ENHRY, CDR2 SYGVKD. Trimming took 10 bases from V and 0 from J, leaving 15 bases between them. This CDR3 has 14 residues. In DNA form, the CDR3 reads TGTGCCACCCAACCAGTACCTTTGAACACTGAAGCTTTCTTT. Protein sequence: CATQPVPLNTEAFF.

This clone has more than one count but fewer than ten. One junction end does not reproduce the germline sequence, and a read error may be involved. CDR3 bases: TGTGCCAGTATTGAGGCGGGAGGGCCGAAAACCGGGGAGCTGTTTTTT. Translating it yields CASIEAGGPKTGELFF. The chain employs TRBV19 and TRBJ2-2, with 9 nucleotides matching TRBD2. Looked up from germline, CDR1 is LNHDA and CDR2 is SQIVND (reference sequence). CDR3 length: 16 residues.

This clone came up once. V usage is TRBV4-1 and J usage is TRBJ1-2, with a possible D match to TRBD1 (6 bases). Germline V CDR1 and CDR2: MGHRA, YSYEKL. This CDR3 is built from 15 residues. Deletions cut 4 bases from V and 8 bases from J, with 20 bases between. The CDR3 here is CASSPGGREVRGYTF. The CDR3, as DNA: TGCGCCAGCAGCCCGGGGGGCAGGGAGGTCCGAGGCTACACCTTC.

This clone appeared a few times. The chain carries TRBV27 and TRBJ1-5, with 9 nucleotides matching TRBD1. Germline assignment: CDR1 MNHEY and CDR2 SMNVEV (reference sequence). V shed 5 bases, J shed 6 bases, and the junction held 5 bases outside the gene matches. The CDR3 runs 14 residues. The CDR3 DNA sequence: TGTGCCAGCAGTCCCGGGACAGGGAGTCAGCCCCAGCATTTT. Protein sequence: CASSPGTGSQPQHF.

The chain is built from TRBV21-1 and TRBJ2-7; the table calls TRBD2, which could not be checked here. TRBV21-1 is a pseudogene locus. The CDR3 spans 13 residues. Here the CDR3 reads CASGWGLAYEQYF. DNA for the CDR3: TGTGCCAGCGGTTGGGGACTAGCCTACGAGCAGTACTTC.

The rearrangement links TRBV18 to TRBJ2-5; D unresolved. V was trimmed by 6 bases and J by 2 bases, leaving 10 bases between them. The CDR3 contains 13 residues. From germline, CDR1 is KGHSH and CDR2 LQKENI. This chain's CDR3 is CASSRTAQETQYF. The CDR3 DNA sequence: TGTGCCAGCTCGCGGACGGCTCAAGAGACCCAGTACTTC.

This sequence joins TRBV9 and TRBJ1-2; the D is unclear. The CDR3 runs 15 residues. The V gene lost 3 bases and the J gene lost 0 bases, with 12 bases spanning the gap. Germline assignment: CDR1 SGDLS and CDR2 YYNGEE. The DNA for the CDR3 is TGTGCCAGCAGCGATCTCCGTGGAGCTAACTATGGCTACACCTTC. This codes for CASSDLRGANYGYTF.

J is TRBJ1-2 and V is TRBV6-2 or TRBV6-3; no clear D gene. The germline V gene encodes CDR1 MNHEY and CDR2 SVGEGT. This CDR3 has 13 amino acids. V was clipped by 5 bases and J by 4 bases, with 11 bases between them. In DNA form, the CDR3 reads TGTGCCAGCAGTCAAACGGACGGCTATGGCTACACCTTC. It translates to CASSQTDGYGYTF.

The chain employs TRBV21-1 and TRBJ1-2; the D call TRBD1 from the table was never checked on the DNA. TRBV21-1 is described as a pseudogene. CDR3 size: 14 residues. The CDR3 region is CASSKFRDRKLVTF. CDR3 in DNA: TGTGCCAGCAGCAAATTTCGCGACAGGAAATTGGTGACCTTC.

The gene calls are TRBV28 and TRBJ2-3; 8 bases agree with TRBD1. CDR3 size: 16 residues. The germline V gene has CDR1 MDHEN and CDR2 SYDVKM. V was pared by 3 bases and J by 5 bases, with 10 bases of the junction left unmatched. The CDR3 loop reads CASSFQETGVIDTQYF. The CDR3, as DNA: TGTGCCAGCAGTTTTCAAGAGACAGGGGTCATAGATACGCAGTATTTT.

With regard to this clone: Other DNA variants within this sample encode the same CDR3. V and J are TRBV6-2 or TRBV6-3 and TRBJ2-3; the D is unclear. CDR3 length: 11 residues. The V gene's germline CDR1 is MNHEY and CDR2 SVGEGT. V was clipped by 6 bases and J by 3 bases, with 4 bases between them. The CDR3 DNA follows: TGTGCCAGCAGCCATACAGATACGCAGTATTTT. Amino acids: CASSHTDTQYF.

This chain connects TRBV7-9 to TRBJ2-1, with TRBD2 matching 7 bases. CDR3 length: 15 amino acids. V lost 0 bases and J lost 5; bases outside the gene matches: 4. Germline CDR1 is SEHNR and CDR2 is FQNEAQ (reference sequence). Here the CDR3 DNA reads TGTGCCAGCAGCTTAGCGCCTAGCGGAGACAATGAGCAGTTCTTC. It specifies CASSLAPSGDNEQFF.

This clone occurred once. The genes are TRBV6-5 and TRBJ2-3; D might be TRBD2 (5 bases). The V gene's germline CDR1 is MNHEY and CDR2 SVGAGI. V lost 7 bases and J lost 3, with 14 bases in between. The CDR3 contains 14 residues. CDR3 coding DNA: TGTGCCAGCACGGGAAACCGGGCAACAGATACGCAGTATTTT. It encodes CASTGNRATDTQYF.

The chain links TRBV9 to TRBJ2-3, with D unclear. V was trimmed by 0 bases and J by 0 bases, leaving 5 bases between them. The CDR3 runs 14 residues. From germline, CDR1 is SGDLS and CDR2 YYNGEE. The chain's CDR3 is CASSVVGSTDTQYF. The CDR3 bases are TGTGCCAGCAGCGTAGTGGGTAGCACAGATACGCAGTATTTT.

This chain connects TRBV6-5 to TRBJ2-3, with 9 bases that match TRBD2. The V gene's germline CDR1 is MNHEY and CDR2 SVGAGI. With 5 bases clipped from V and 8 bases from J, the junction kept 11 bases outside the gene matches. The CDR3 length is 15 residues. CDR3 region: CASSPGLASHPTQYF. The DNA of the CDR3 is TGTGCCAGCAGTCCGGGACTAGCTAGTCACCCTACGCAGTATTTT.

The rearrangement uses TRBV27 and TRBJ2-3; D may be TRBD1 (7 bases). Trimming removed 6 bases from V and 3 bases from J, with 13 bases in between. The length of the CDR3 is 14 residues. Germline CDR1 and CDR2: MNHEY and SMNVEV (reference sequence). CDR3 sequence reads: CASRGAGGTDTQYF. In DNA form, the CDR3 reads TGTGCCAGCAGAGGGGCAGGGGGGACAGATACGCAGTATTTT.

V and J are TRBV28 and TRBJ2-2; 8 positions agree with TRBD1. The V segment lost 4 bases and the J segment 5 bases; nucleotides outside the gene matches: 3. The germline V gene encodes CDR1 MDHEN and CDR2 SYDVKM. The CDR3 runs to 14 residues. The CDR3 region has the DNA TGTGCCAGCAGTTCAACAGGGGGGACCGGGGAGCTGTTTTTT. This translates into CASSSTGGTGELFF.

The rearrangement joins TRBV6-5 to TRBJ2-7, with D possibly matching TRBD2 (7 bases). The CDR3 extends over 13 amino acids. Germline V gene data show CDR1 as MNHEY and CDR2 as SVGAGI. Trimming pared 0 bases from V and 7 bases from J, leaving 10 bases between. The CDR3 bases are TGTGCCAGCAGTTACTCGAAGGGGGGGGAGCAGTACTTC. Its translation is CASSYSKGGEQYF.

V usage is TRBV28 and J usage is TRBJ2-3; D is tentatively TRBD1 or TRBD2 (5 bases each). Germline-derived CDR1 and CDR2 are MDHEN and SYDVKM. The CDR3 is made up of 10 amino acids. Deletions cut 6 bases from V and 11 bases from J, with 9 bases between. Here the CDR3 reads CASSRDRQYF. CDR3 nucleotide sequence: TGTGCCAGCAGCCGGGACCGGCAGTATTTT.

The CDR3 sequence: CASSQHPYEQYF. CDR3 coding DNA: TGTGCCAGCAGTCAACATCCCTACGAGCAGTACTTC. This chain uses TRBV28 with TRBJ2-7; D call uncertain. Trimming shortened V by 5 bases and J by 2 bases, and 7 bases separated the two germline ends. This CDR3 spans 12 amino acids. CDR1 and CDR2 from the germline V gene are MDHEN and SYDVKM.

The gene calls are TRBV15 and TRBJ1-4; TRBD1 is a possible D gene (5 bases). Trimming left V 3 bases short and J 4 bases short, with 12 bases between. This CDR3 has 15 amino acids. The germline gives CDR1 LNHNV, CDR2 YYDKDF (reference sequence). This CDR3 is CATSRPGGGNEKLFF. DNA for the CDR3: TGTGCCACCAGCAGGCCAGGCGGGGGTAATGAAAAACTGTTTTTT.